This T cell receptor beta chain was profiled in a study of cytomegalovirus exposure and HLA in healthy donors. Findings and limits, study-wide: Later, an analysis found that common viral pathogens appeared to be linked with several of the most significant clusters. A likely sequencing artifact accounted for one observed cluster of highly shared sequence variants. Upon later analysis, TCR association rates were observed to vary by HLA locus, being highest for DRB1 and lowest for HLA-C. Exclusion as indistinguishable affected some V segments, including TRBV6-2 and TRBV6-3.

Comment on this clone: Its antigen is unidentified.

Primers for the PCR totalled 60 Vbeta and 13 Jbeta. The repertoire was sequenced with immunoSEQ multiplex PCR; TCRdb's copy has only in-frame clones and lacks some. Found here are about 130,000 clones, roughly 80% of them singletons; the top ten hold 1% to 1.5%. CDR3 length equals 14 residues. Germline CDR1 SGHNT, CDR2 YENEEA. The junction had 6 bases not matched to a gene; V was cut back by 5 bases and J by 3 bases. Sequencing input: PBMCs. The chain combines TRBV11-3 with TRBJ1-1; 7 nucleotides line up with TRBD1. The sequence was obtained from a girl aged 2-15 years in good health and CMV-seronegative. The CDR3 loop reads CASSPGDSHTEAFF. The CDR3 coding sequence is TGTGCCAGCAGCCCGGGGGACAGTCACACTGAAGCTTTCTTT.